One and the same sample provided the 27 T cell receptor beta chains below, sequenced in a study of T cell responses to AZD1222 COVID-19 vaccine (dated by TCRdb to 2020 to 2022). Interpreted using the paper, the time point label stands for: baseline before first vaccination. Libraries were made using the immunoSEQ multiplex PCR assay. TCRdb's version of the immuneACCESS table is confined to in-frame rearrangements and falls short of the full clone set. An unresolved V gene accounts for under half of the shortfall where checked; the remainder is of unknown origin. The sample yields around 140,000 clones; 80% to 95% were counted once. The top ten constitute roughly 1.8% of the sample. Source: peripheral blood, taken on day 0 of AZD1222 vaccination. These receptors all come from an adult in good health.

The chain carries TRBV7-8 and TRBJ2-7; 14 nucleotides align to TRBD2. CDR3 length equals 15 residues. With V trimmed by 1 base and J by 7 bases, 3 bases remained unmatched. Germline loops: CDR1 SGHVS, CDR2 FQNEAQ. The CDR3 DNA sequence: TGTGCCAGCAGCTTAGTGGGACTAGCGGGAGAAGAGCAGTACTTC. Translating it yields CASSLVGLAGEEQYF.

The CDR3 DNA follows: TGTGCCAGCAGCGCTCTCCCGGACAACCCCTATGGCTACACCTTC. Its protein is CASSALPDNPYGYTF. The J gene is TRBJ1-2, the V gene TRBV5-5; TRBD1 is a possible D gene (5 bases). V gave up 4 bases and J gave up 4 bases, with 17 bases separating them. Germline V gene lookup returns CDR1 SGHKS and CDR2 YYEKEE (reference sequence). This CDR3 spans 15 amino acids.

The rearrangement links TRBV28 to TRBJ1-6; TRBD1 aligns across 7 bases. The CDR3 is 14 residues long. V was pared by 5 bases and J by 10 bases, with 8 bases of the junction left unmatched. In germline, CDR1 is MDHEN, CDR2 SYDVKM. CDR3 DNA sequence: TGTGCCAGCAGTCTCGACAGGGACCCATCACCCCTCCACTTT. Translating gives CASSLDRDPSPLHF.

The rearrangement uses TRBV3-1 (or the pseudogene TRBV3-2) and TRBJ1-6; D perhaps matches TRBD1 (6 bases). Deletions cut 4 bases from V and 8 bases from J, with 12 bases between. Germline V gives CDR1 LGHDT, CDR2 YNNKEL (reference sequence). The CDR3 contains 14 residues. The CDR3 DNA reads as TGTGCCAGCAGCCGGACACAGGGAGATTCACCCCTCCACTTT. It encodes CASSRTQGDSPLHF.

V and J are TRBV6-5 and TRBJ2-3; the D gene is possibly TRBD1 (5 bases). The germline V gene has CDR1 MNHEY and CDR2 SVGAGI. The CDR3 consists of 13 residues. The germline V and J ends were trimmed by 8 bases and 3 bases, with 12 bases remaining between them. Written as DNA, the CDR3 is TGTGCCAGCCTTAAGCCAGGGACAGATACGCAGTATTTT. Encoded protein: CASLKPGTDTQYF.

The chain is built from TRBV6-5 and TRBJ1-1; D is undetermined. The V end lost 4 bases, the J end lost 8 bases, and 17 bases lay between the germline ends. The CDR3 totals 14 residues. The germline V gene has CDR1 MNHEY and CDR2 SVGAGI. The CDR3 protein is CASSLGIEFLEAFF. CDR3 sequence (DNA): TGTGCCAGCAGTTTAGGCATAGAGTTTCTGGAAGCTTTCTTT.

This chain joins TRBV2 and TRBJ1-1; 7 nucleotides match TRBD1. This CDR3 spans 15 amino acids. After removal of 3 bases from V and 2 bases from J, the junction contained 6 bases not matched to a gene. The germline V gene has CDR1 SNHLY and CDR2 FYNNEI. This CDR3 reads CASSDLDRHNTEAFF. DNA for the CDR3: TGTGCCAGCAGTGATCTGGACAGGCACAACACTGAAGCTTTCTTT.

This CDR3 is CASSYFYSGNTIYF. CDR3 DNA sequence: TGCGCCAGCAGTTATTTTTACTCTGGAAACACCATATATTTT. This chain joins TRBV5-1 and TRBJ1-3; D gene unclear. CDR3 size: 14 residues. With 5 bases removed from V and 0 bases from J, the gap between germline ends came to 9 bases. The V gene's germline CDR1 is SGHRS and CDR2 YFSETQ.

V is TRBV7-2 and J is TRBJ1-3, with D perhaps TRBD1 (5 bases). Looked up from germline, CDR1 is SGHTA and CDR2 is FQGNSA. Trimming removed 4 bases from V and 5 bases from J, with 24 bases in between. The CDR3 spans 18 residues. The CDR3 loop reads CASSSEGQAGPGRNTIYF. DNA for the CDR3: TGTGCCAGCAGCTCCGAGGGCCAGGCGGGGCCTGGAAGAAACACCATATATTTT. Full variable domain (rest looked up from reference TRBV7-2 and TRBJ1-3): GAGVSQSPSNKVTEKGKDVELRCDPISGHTALYWYRQSLGQGLEFLIYFQGNSAPDKSGLPSDRFSAERTGGSVSTLTIQRTQQEDSAVYLCASSSEGQAGPGRNTIYFGEGSWLTVV.

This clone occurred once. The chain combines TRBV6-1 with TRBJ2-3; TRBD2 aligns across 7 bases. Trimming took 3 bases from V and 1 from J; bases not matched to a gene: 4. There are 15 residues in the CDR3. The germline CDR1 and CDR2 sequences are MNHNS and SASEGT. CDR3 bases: TGTGCCAGCAGTGAGAGTCTAGCGGGCACAGATACGCAGTATTTT. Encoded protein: CASSESLAGTDTQYF.

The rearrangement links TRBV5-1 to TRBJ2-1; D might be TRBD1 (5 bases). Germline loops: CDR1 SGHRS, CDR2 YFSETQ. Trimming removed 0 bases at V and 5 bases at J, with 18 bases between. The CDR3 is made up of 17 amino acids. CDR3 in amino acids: CASSLARGSTHDNEQFF. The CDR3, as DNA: TGCGCCAGCAGCTTGGCTAGGGGCAGTACCCATGACAATGAGCAGTTCTTC.

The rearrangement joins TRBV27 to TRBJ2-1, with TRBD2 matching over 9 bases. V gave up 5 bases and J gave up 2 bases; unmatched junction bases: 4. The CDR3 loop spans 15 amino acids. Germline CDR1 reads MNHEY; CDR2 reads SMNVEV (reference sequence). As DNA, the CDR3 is TGTGCCAGCAGTATAGCGGGAGATCCCTACAATGAGCAGTTCTTC. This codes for CASSIAGDPYNEQFF.

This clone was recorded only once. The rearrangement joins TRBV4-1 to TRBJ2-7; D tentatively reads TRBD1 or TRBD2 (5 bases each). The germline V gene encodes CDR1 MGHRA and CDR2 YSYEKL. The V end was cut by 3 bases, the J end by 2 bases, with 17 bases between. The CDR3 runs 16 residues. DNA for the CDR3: TGCGCCAGCAGCCAGAGGGAAGGGACGGCGACCTACGAGCAGTACTTC. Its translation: CASSQREGTATYEQYF.

The CDR3 DNA reads as TGTGCCAGCAGTCCTCCGGGACTAGCGGGGACCGGGGAGCTGTTTTTT. Protein: CASSPPGLAGTGELFF. The J gene is TRBJ2-2, the V gene TRBV27, with 13 bases fitting TRBD2. Per germline, CDR1 MNHEY and CDR2 SMNVEV (reference sequence). The junction had 5 bases not matched to a gene; V was cut back by 5 bases and J by 5 bases. The CDR3 loop spans 16 amino acids.

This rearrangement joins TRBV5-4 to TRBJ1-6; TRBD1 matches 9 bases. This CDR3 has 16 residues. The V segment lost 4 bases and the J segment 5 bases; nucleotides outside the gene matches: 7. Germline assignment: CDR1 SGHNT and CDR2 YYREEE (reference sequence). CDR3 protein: CASSVGTGRNNSPLHF. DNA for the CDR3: TGTGCCAGCAGCGTCGGGACAGGGAGGAATAATTCACCCCTCCACTTT.

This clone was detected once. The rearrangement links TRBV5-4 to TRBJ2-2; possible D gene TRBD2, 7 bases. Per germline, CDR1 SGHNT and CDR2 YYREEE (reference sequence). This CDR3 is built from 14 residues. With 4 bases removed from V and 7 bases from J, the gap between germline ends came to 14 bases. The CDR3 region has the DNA TGTGCCAGCAGCGGCGGGGGCGAAGTCGGGGAGCTGTTTTTT. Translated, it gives CASSGGGEVGELFF.

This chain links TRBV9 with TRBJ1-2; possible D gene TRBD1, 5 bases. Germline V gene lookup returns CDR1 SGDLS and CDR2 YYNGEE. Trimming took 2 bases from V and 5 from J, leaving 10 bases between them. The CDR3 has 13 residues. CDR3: CASSVFQGYGYTF. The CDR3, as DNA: TGTGCCAGCAGCGTTTTCCAGGGATATGGCTACACCTTC.

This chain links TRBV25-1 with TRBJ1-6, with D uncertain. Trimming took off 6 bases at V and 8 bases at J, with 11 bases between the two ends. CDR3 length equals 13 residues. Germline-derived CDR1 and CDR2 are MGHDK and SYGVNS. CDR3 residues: CASRGFGDSPLHF. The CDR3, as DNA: TGTGCCAGCAGGGGTTTCGGTGATTCACCCCTCCACTTT. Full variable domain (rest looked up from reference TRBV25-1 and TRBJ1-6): EADIYQTPRYLVIGTGKKITLECSQTMGHDKMYWYQQDPGMELHLIHYSYGVNSTEKGDLSSESTVSRIRTEHFPLTLESARPSHTSQYLCASRGFGDSPLHFGNGTRLTVT.

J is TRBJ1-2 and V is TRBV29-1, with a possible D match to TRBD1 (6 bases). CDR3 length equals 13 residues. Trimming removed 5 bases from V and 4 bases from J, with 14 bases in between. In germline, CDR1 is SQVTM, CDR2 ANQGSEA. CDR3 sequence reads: CSVSYRAGYGYTF. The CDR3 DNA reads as TGCAGCGTTTCCTACAGGGCCGGCTATGGCTACACCTTC.

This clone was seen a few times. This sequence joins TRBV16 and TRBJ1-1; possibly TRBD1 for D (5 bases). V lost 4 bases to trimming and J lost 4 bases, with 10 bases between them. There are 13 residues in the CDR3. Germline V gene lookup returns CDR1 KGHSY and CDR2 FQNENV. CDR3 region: CASSLGAPTEAFF. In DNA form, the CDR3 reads TGTGCCAGCAGCCTAGGGGCACCCACTGAAGCTTTCTTT.

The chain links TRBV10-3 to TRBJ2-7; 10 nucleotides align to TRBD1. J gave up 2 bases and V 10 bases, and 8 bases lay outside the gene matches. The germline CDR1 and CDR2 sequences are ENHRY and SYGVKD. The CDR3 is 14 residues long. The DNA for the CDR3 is TGTGCCACCAAACCGGGACAGGGGACCTACGAGCAGTACTTC. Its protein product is CATKPGQGTYEQYF.

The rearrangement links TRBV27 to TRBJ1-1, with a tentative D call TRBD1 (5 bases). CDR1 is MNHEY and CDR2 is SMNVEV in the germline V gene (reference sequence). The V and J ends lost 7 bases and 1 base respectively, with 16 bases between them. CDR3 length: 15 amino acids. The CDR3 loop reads CASTPEGFANTEAFF. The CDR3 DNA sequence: TGTGCCAGCACCCCGGAGGGGTTCGCGAACACTGAAGCTTTCTTT.

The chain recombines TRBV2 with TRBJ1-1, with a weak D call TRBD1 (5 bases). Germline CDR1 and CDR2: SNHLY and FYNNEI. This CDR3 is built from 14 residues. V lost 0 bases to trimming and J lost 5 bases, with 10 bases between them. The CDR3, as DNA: TGTGCCAGCAGTGAAGCGCCAGGGCGAACTGAAGCTTTCTTT. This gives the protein CASSEAPGRTEAFF.

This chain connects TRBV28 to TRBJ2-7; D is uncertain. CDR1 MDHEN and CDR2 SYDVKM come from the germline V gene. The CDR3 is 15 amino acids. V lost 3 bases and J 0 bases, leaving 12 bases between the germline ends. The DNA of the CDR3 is TGTGCCAGCAGTTTGCGATTAGGGCGCTCCTACGAGCAGTACTTC. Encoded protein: CASSLRLGRSYEQYF. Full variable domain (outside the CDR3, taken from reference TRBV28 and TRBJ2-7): DVKVTQSSRYLVKRTGEKVFLECVQDMDHENMFWYRQDPGLGLRLIYFSYDVKMKEKGDIPEGYSVSREKKERFSLILESASTNQTSMYLCASSLRLGRSYEQYFGPGTRLTVT.

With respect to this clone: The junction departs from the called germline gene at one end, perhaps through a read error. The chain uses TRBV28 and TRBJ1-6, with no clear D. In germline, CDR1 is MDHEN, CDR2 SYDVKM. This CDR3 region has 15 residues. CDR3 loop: CASTQRVGFNSPPHF. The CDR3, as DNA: TGTGCCAGCACCCAACGTGTGGGGTTTAATTCACCCCCCCACTTT.

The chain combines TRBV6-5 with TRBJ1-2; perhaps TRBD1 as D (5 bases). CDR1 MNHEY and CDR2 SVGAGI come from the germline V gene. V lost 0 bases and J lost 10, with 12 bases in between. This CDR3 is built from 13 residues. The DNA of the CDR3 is TGTGCCAGCAGTTACTCGGGCGGGGGACCCTACACCTTC. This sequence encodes CASSYSGGGPYTF.

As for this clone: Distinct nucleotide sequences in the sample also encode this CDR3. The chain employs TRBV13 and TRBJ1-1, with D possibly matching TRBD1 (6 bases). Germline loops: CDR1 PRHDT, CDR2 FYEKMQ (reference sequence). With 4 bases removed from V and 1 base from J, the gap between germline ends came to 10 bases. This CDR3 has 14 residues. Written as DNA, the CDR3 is TGTGCCAGCAGCTCCAGACAGGCGAACACTGAAGCTTTCTTT. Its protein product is CASSSRQANTEAFF. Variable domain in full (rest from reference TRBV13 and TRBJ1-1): AAGVIQSPRHLIKEKRETATLKCYPIPRHDTVYWYQQGPGQDPQFLISFYEKMQSDKGSIPDRFSAQQFSDYHSELNMSSLELGDSALYFCASSSRQANTEAFFGQGTRLTVV.